Presented here are 28 T cell receptor beta chains from one specimen sequenced in a study of neurological immune-mediated disorders. A single record per CDR3 protein comes from TCRdb applying MiXCR to the 5' RACE reads. The repertoire holds around 17,000 distinct CDR3 sequences, with about 20% as singletons. Sample: PBMCs. The receptor set was obtained from a man in his fifties or sixties in good health.

This clonotype appeared a single time. This chain connects TRBV5-1 to TRBJ2-3; D is undetermined. Germline V gene lookup returns CDR1 SGHRS and CDR2 YFSETQ. There are 14 residues in the CDR3. Trimming pared 6 bases from V and 2 bases from J, leaving 13 bases between. The CDR3 here is CASNMAASTDTQYF. CDR3 nucleotide sequence: TGCGCCAGCAACATGGCGGCTTCCACAGATACGCAGTATTTT.

V and J are TRBV20-1 and TRBJ2-7; D not resolved. The V gene lost 0 bases and the J gene lost 4 bases, with 7 bases spanning the gap. Germline V CDR1 and CDR2: DFQATT, SNEGSKA (reference sequence). The CDR3 extends over 12 amino acids. The CDR3 coding sequence is TGCAGTGCTAGAGATGGGCCGTACGAGCAGTACTTC. Translated: CSARDGPYEQYF.

The sample holds many counts of this clonotype. The rearrangement links TRBV9 to TRBJ2-2; 10 bases line up with TRBD1. From germline, CDR1 is SGDLS and CDR2 YYNGEE. The trim removed 5 bases at V and 5 bases at J, leaving 9 bases unmatched. This CDR3 comprises 16 residues. The CDR3: CASSNSDRGQTGELFF. CDR3 coding DNA: TGTGCCAGCAGTAACTCTGACAGGGGGCAAACCGGGGAGCTGTTTTTT.

This clonotype was counted a few times. The chain uses TRBV18 and TRBJ1-2; D perhaps matches TRBD1 (5 bases). Germline CDR1 KGHSH, CDR2 LQKENI. The ends were cut back, 2 bases at V and 8 bases at J, with 12 bases in the middle. The CDR3 runs 13 residues. The CDR3 here is CASSPDSINGYTF. CDR3 DNA sequence: TGTGCCAGCTCACCAGACAGTATAAACGGCTACACCTTC.

This clonotype was recorded at least ten times. The gene calls are TRBV20-1 and TRBJ2-7; D gene uncertain. CDR1 and CDR2 (germline): DFQATT, SNEGSKA (reference sequence). CDR3 length: 14 residues. Trimming shortened V by 3 bases and J by 1 base, and 13 bases separated the two germline ends. The CDR3 DNA reads as TGCAGTGCTAGGGGCTCCGACATTTCCTACGAGCAGTACTTC. Translation gives CSARGSDISYEQYF.

Within the sample, this clonotype is medium-sized. The chain links TRBV7-9 to TRBJ1-5; a possible D gene is TRBD1 (5 bases). Germline CDR1 reads SEHNR; CDR2 reads FQNEAQ (reference sequence). The V gene lost 5 bases and the J gene lost 5 bases, with 10 bases spanning the gap. CDR3 length equals 13 residues. This CDR3 is CASSPGQYQPQHF. The CDR3 bases are TGTGCCAGCAGCCCAGGACAATATCAGCCCCAGCATTTT.

This clonotype was counted many times. The chain uses TRBV5-1 and TRBJ2-5, with D perhaps assigned TRBD1 or TRBD2 (7 bases each). Trimming cost V 4 bases and J 4 bases, with 20 bases left between them. The CDR3 totals 16 residues. Per germline, CDR1 SGHRS and CDR2 YFSETQ. The CDR3 coding sequence is TGCGCCAGCAGCCCCCAGGCGGCAGGGGGGGTAGAGACCCAGTACTTC. Translation: CASSPQAAGGVETQYF.

This clonotype is deemed medium-sized. The rearrangement uses TRBV5-1 and TRBJ2-3, with 9 nucleotides matching TRBD2. The CDR3 is 15 residues long. The J segment lost 4 bases and the V segment lost 4 bases, leaving 7 bases of the junction unmatched. CDR1 and CDR2 (germline): SGHRS, YFSETQ. CDR3 loop: CASSGGLANSDTQYF. The CDR3 DNA reads TGCGCCAGCAGCGGAGGACTAGCGAATTCAGATACGCAGTATTTT.

The rearrangement joins TRBV5-1 to TRBJ1-2, with 7 bases lining up with TRBD1. Losses at the gene ends were 6 bases for V and 8 bases for J; bases not matched to a gene: 16. Germline CDR1 is SGHRS and CDR2 is YFSETQ. CDR3 length: 15 amino acids. CDR3 in DNA: TGCGCCAGCACCAACCGAGGGGAAGGGGGCGTGGGCTACACCTTC. The encoded protein is CASTNRGEGGVGYTF.

This chain joins TRBV4-1 and TRBJ2-7; TRBD2 might be the D (5 bases). The V end was cut by 1 base, the J end by 5 bases, with 18 bases between. The CDR3 consists of 16 residues. The germline V gene encodes CDR1 MGHRA and CDR2 YSYEKL. DNA for the CDR3: TGCGCCAGCAGCCAAGTTCTCCCCGGGAACGACCACGAGCAGTACTTC. This codes for CASSQVLPGNDHEQYF.

This clonotype was counted at least ten times. This sequence joins TRBV18 and TRBJ2-5; D not certain. This CDR3 spans 13 amino acids. The germline CDR1 and CDR2 sequences are KGHSH and LQKENI. Trimming stripped 0 bases from V and 1 base from J, with 3 bases between. The CDR3 protein is CASSPPTQETQYF. The CDR3 region has the DNA TGTGCCAGCTCACCACCTACCCAAGAGACCCAGTACTTC.

This clonotype is medium-sized within its sample. The CDR3 sequence: CSASASGANVLTF. In DNA, the CDR3 is TGCAGTGCTAGTGCCTCTGGGGCCAACGTCCTGACTTTC. The chain combines TRBV20-1 with TRBJ2-6; the D is unclear. Looked up from germline, CDR1 is DFQATT and CDR2 is SNEGSKA (reference sequence). The CDR3 length is 13 residues. V shed 3 bases and J shed 0 bases, with 3 bases lying between them.

There are many counts of this clonotype. This sequence joins TRBV20-1 and TRBJ1-5; D gene ambiguous. Germline V gene lookup returns CDR1 DFQATT and CDR2 SNEGSKA (reference sequence). This CDR3 contains 13 residues. V gave up 3 bases and J gave up 1 base, with 7 bases separating them. The DNA of the CDR3 is TGCAGTGCTAGGGACGGGAGCAATCAGCCCCAGCATTTT. It is translated as CSARDGSNQPQHF.

The chain uses TRBV7-2 and TRBJ2-1; TRBD2 agrees at 8 bases. The germline gives CDR1 SGHTA, CDR2 FQGNSA. V dropped 3 bases and J dropped 9; count of bases not matched to a gene: 10. This CDR3 is built from 15 residues. CDR3 nucleotides: TGTGCCAGCAGCTTTGGGGCCGGGAGGGCGAGTGAGCAGTTCTTC. Its protein is CASSFGAGRASEQFF.

This clonotype was detected many times. This chain connects TRBV30 to TRBJ1-1, with no clear D. Germline CDR1 GTSNPN, CDR2 SVGIG (reference sequence). The CDR3 has 10 amino acids. Written as DNA, the CDR3 is TGTGCTGGGAGCATTGCTGAAGCTTTCTTT. Its translation is CAGSIAEAFF.

This clonotype is medium-sized (0.01 to 0.1%) in the sample. The chain uses TRBV4-2 and TRBJ2-2; 8 positions agree with TRBD2. CDR1 and CDR2 from the germline V gene are LGHNA and YNFKEQ. The V segment lost 1 base and the J segment 2 bases; nucleotides outside the gene matches: 0. CDR3 size: 15 residues. The CDR3 nucleotides read TGTGCCAGCAGCCAAGGGACTAGCAACACCGGGGAGCTGTTTTTT. Translated: CASSQGTSNTGELFF.

In its sample, this clonotype was seen many times. The chain is built from TRBV20-1 and TRBJ2-3, with D possibly being TRBD1 (6 bases). This CDR3 comprises 13 residues. With 4 bases removed from V and 6 bases from J, the gap between germline ends came to 14 bases. Germline assignment: CDR1 DFQATT and CDR2 SNEGSKA (reference sequence). The CDR3 nucleotides are TGCAGTGCTACAGGGGCCTCCTTGGATACGCAGTATTTT. This gives the protein CSATGASLDTQYF.

This clonotype was seen ten or more times. The rearrangement uses TRBV6-1 and TRBJ1-1; D gene unclear. The CDR3 has 15 amino acids. V was cut by 3 bases and J by 7 bases, with 18 bases left in between. The germline CDR1 and CDR2 sequences are MNHNS and SASEGT. The CDR3 bases are TGTGCCAGCAGTGAGGCGGACTCCTCTTTCGATGAAGCTTTCTTT. Residues: CASSEADSSFDEAFF.

This chain connects TRBV20-1 to TRBJ1-6; D unresolved. V was clipped by 5 bases and J by 3 bases, with 11 bases between them. The CDR3 sequence is 14 residues long. The germline V gene has CDR1 DFQATT and CDR2 SNEGSKA (reference sequence). CDR3 bases: TGCAGTGCTGTACCTCCGGGCTATAATTCACCCCTCCACTTT. It specifies CSAVPPGYNSPLHF.

This clonotype is medium-sized in the sample. The chain employs TRBV20-1 and TRBJ1-2; maybe TRBD1 (5 bases). The CDR3 has 12 residues. Germline V gives CDR1 DFQATT, CDR2 SNEGSKA (reference sequence). Trimming took 4 bases from V and 2 from J, leaving 8 bases between them. The CDR3 loop is CSATRGNYGYTF. The CDR3 region has the DNA TGCAGTGCTACTCGGGGGAACTATGGCTACACCTTC.

This clonotype counts as medium-sized. One end of the junction is discordant with germline, which a read error may explain. V usage is TRBV20-1 and J usage is TRBJ2-5, with D hard to call. The germline CDR1 and CDR2 sequences are DFQATT and SNEGSKA (reference sequence). This CDR3 region has 8 residues. This CDR3 is CSASPAHF. As DNA, the CDR3 is TGCAGTGCCAGTCCAGCGCACTTC.

This clonotype was seen repeatedly, ten times or more. Germline and junction disagree at one end, which may indicate a read error. V and J are TRBV18 and TRBJ2-3; 15 positions agree with TRBD2. The CDR3 is 12 residues long. Per germline, CDR1 KGHSH and CDR2 LQKENI. In DNA, the CDR3 is TGTGCCAGCTCATCGGGACTAGCGGGAGGTCATTTT. Its protein is CASSSGLAGGHF.

This clonotype has at least ten counts. The V call is TRBV20-1, the J call TRBJ2-1; D not resolved. The V end was cut by 5 bases, the J end by 6 bases, with 23 bases between. CDR1 and CDR2 from the germline V gene are DFQATT and SNEGSKA (reference sequence). CDR3 size: 16 residues. CDR3 bases: TGCAGTGCTGTTTACGACTGGGCCCGGTTAGGCAATGAGCAGTTCTTC. Its translation: CSAVYDWARLGNEQFF.

This clonotype was counted a few times. The chain carries TRBV6-2 or TRBV6-3 and TRBJ2-2; tentative D call: TRBD2 (6 bases). The CDR3 covers 16 residues. V shed 5 bases and J shed 2 bases, with 15 bases lying between them. Per the germline V gene, CDR1 is MNHEY and CDR2 is SVGEGT. The CDR3 DNA sequence: TGTGCCAGCAGTCCACTAGCCGACCTAAACACCGGGGAGCTGTTTTTT. Amino acid sequence: CASSPLADLNTGELFF.

There are many counts of this clonotype. V gene TRBV20-1 combines with J gene TRBJ2-1; 7 nucleotides align to TRBD2. Trimming removed 1 base from V and 7 bases from J; junction bases left unmatched: 7. The CDR3 is made up of 14 amino acids. The V gene's germline CDR1 is DFQATT and CDR2 SNEGSKA (reference sequence). The CDR3 DNA reads as TGCAGTGCTAGAGGATCGAGCGGGGATAATGAGCAGTTCTTC. It codes for CSARGSSGDNEQFF.

In its sample, this clonotype was seen many times. The chain links TRBV20-1 to TRBJ2-2, with 11 bases identical to TRBD1. CDR1 DFQATT and CDR2 SNEGSKA come from the germline V gene (reference sequence). The CDR3 extends over 14 amino acids. V gave up 6 bases and J gave up 6 bases; unmatched junction bases: 6. CDR3: CSAPGTGGAGELFF. In nucleotides, the CDR3 is TGCAGTGCACCCGGGACAGGGGGGGCCGGGGAGCTGTTTTTT.

This clonotype came up a few times. This rearrangement joins TRBV20-1 to TRBJ2-3, with D perhaps matching TRBD1 (5 bases). Germline V gene sequence: CDR1 DFQATT, CDR2 SNEGSKA (reference sequence). This CDR3 has 14 residues. V was trimmed by 2 bases and J by 0 bases, leaving 9 bases between them. CDR3 loop: CSARRGPSTDTQYF. The CDR3 DNA reads as TGCAGTGCTAGAAGGGGTCCAAGCACAGATACGCAGTATTTT.

This clonotype was recorded many times. The chain joins TRBV18 to TRBJ2-6, with D perhaps TRBD2 (6 bases). This CDR3 has 15 amino acids. Trimming took 3 bases from V and 5 from J, leaving 11 bases between them. Germline CDR1 and CDR2: KGHSH and LQKENI. In nucleotides, the CDR3 is TGTGCCAGCTCACCTGACGGAGGGAGGGCCAACGTCCTGACTTTC. It codes for CASSPDGGRANVLTF. The full variable domain, its missing parts supplied by reference TRBV18 and TRBJ2-6, is NAGVMQNPRHLVRRRGQEARLRCSPMKGHSHVYWYRQLPEEGLKFMVYLQKENIIDESGMPKERFSAEFPKEGPSILRIQQVVRGDSAAYFCASSPDGGRANVLTFGAGSRLTVL.